This T cell receptor (beta chain) appears in the sequencing data of a study of T cells after posttransplantation cyclophosphamide. The CDR3 is 14 residues long. Germline CDR1 is SEHNR and CDR2 is FQNEAQ (reference sequence). Clones were sequenced by immunoSEQ multiplex PCR, and TCRdb holds only the in-frame ones, with some missing. The sample was found to contain tens of thousands of clones, and every one recurs. This clone was picked up many times. The junction departs from the called germline gene at one end, perhaps through a read error. Source material: PBMCs. The source is a woman between 50 and 59 years old in good health and a related stem cell transplant donor. The V and J genes are TRBV7-9 and TRBJ2-7; 10 bases fit TRBD2. For the CDR3, the DNA is TGTGCGAGCAACCCTAGCGGGGGATCCTACGAGCAGTACTTC. As protein: CASNPSGGSYEQYF.